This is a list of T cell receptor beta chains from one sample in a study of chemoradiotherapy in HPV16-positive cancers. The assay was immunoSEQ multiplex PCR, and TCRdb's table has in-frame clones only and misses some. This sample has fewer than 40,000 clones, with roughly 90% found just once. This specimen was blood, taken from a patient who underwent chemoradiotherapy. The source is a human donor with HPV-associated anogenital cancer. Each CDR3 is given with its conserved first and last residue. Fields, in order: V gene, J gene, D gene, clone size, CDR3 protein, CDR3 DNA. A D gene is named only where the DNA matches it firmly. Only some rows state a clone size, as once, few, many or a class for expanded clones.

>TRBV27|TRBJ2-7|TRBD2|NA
CASSFGGSGEQYF
TGTGCCAGCAGTTTCGGGGGGTCAGGCGAGCAGTACTTC
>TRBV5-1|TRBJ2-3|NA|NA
CASSTYTDTQYF
TGCGCCAGCAGCACATACACAGATACGCAGTATTTT
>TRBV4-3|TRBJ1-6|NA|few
CASSQVLGGDNSPLHF
TGCGCCAGCAGCCAAGTCCTCGGAGGGGATAATTCACCCCTCCACTTT
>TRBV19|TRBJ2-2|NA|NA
CASSRDTPNTGELFF
TGTGCCAGTAGTAGGGACACGCCGAACACCGGGGAGCTGTTTTTT
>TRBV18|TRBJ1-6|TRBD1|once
CASSRSGTVGSPLHF
TGTGCCAGCTCACGGTCCGGGACAGTCGGTTCACCCCTCCACTTT
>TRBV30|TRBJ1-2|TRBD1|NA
CAGGRGQNYGYTF
TGTGCCGGTGGCAGGGGACAGAACTATGGCTACACCTTC
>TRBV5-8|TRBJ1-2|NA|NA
CASSEGVDLYGYTF
TGTGCCAGCAGCGAGGGAGTGGACCTCTATGGCTACACCTTC
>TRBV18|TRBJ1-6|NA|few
CASSPTGYFSPLHF
TGTGCCAGCTCACCCACAGGGTACTTCTCACCCCTCCACTTT
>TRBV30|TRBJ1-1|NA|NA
CAWTARVNTEAFF
TGTGCCTGGACTGCCAGGGTTAACACTGAAGCTTTCTTT
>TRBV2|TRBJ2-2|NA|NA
CASAIDLNTGELFF
TGTGCCAGCGCCATAGACCTGAACACCGGGGAGCTGTTTTTT
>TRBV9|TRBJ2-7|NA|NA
CASSVDRTTYEQYF
TGTGCCAGCAGCGTCGACAGGACAACCTACGAGCAGTACTTC
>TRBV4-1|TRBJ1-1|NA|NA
CASSQGRNTEAFF
TGCGCCAGCAGCCAAGGCAGGAACACTGAAGCTTTCTTT
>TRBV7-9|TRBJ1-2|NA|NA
CASSLGLYGYTF
TGTGCCAGCAGCTTAGGGCTCTATGGCTACACCTTC
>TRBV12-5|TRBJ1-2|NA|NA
CASGLVLQPDYYGYTF
TGTGCTAGTGGTTTGGTGTTACAGCCAGATTACTATGGCTACACCTTC
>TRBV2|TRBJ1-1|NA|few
CASKREGTATEAFF
TGTGCCAGCAAAAGGGAGGGTACGGCCACTGAAGCTTTCTTT
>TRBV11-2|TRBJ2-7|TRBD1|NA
CASSLQGWEQYF
TGTGCCAGCAGTTTACAGGGGTGGGAGCAGTACTTC
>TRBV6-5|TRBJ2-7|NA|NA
CASSYSMLGEQYF
TGTGCCAGCAGTTACTCGATGTTGGGCGAGCAGTACTTC
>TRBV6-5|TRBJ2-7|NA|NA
CASSSDGGPSLYEQYF
TGTGCCAGCAGTTCTGACGGGGGCCCAAGCCTCTACGAGCAGTACTTC
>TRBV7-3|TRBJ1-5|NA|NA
CASSLAQGHQPQHF
TGTGCCAGCAGCTTGGCGCAGGGGCATCAGCCCCAGCATTTT
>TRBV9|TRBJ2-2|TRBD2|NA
CASSVLAGGRGTGELFF
TGTGCCAGCAGCGTATTAGCGGGGGGGCGAGGCACCGGGGAGCTGTTTTTT
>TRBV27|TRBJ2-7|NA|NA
CASSLESSYEQYF
TGTGCCAGCAGTTTAGAGTCATCCTACGAGCAGTACTTC
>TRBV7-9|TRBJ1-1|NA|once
CASSLRPNTEAFF
TGTGCCAGCAGCTTACGGCCGAACACTGAAGCTTTCTTT
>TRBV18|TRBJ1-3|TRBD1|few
CASSTRKWTGQERSSGNTIYF
TGTGCCAGCTCAACTCGGAAGTGGACAGGGCAGGAAAGAAGCTCTGGAAACACCATATATTTT
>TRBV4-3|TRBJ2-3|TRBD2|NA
CASSPLAGGLADTQYF
TGCGCCAGCAGCCCCCTAGCGGGGGGGCTCGCAGATACGCAGTATTTT
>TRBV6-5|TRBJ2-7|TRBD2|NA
CASSRREGEQYF
TGTGCCAGCAGCCGCAGGGAGGGCGAGCAGTACTTC
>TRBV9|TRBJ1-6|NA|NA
CASSVEAENSPLHF
TGTGCCAGCAGCGTAGAGGCGGAAAATTCACCCCTCCACTTT
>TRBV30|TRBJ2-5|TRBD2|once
CAWNGASGGTWYQETQYF
TGTGCCTGGAATGGGGCTAGCGGGGGGACCTGGTACCAAGAGACCCAGTACTTC
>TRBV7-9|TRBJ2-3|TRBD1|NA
CASSSDRATDTQYF
TGTGCCAGCAGCTCCGACAGGGCCACAGATACGCAGTATTTT
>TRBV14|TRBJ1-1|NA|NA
CASSRPGMNTEAFF
TGTGCCAGCAGCCGTCCGGGGATGAACACTGAAGCTTTCTTT
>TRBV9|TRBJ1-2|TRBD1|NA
CASSPPPGTGASYTF
TGTGCCAGCAGCCCCCCTCCCGGGACAGGGGCGAGCTACACCTTC
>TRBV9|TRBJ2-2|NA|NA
CASSVPQGNAGELFF
TGTGCCAGCAGCGTACCCCAGGGGAATGCCGGGGAGCTGTTTTTT
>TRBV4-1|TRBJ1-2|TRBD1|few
CASSQGGRGRSNYGYTF
TGCGCCAGCAGCCAAGGGGGCAGGGGGCGAAGTAACTATGGCTACACCTTC
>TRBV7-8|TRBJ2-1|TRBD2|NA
CASSLGLAGAESSYNEQFF
TGTGCCAGCAGCTTGGGACTAGCGGGGGCTGAGAGCTCCTACAATGAGCAGTTCTTC
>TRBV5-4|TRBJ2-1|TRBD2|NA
CASSSQGLAGGAGYNEQFF
TGTGCCAGCAGCTCACAGGGACTAGCGGGTGGAGCAGGCTACAATGAGCAGTTCTTC
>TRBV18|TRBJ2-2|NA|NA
CASSPWRTNTGELFF
TGTGCCAGCTCACCCTGGAGAACAAACACCGGGGAGCTGTTTTTT